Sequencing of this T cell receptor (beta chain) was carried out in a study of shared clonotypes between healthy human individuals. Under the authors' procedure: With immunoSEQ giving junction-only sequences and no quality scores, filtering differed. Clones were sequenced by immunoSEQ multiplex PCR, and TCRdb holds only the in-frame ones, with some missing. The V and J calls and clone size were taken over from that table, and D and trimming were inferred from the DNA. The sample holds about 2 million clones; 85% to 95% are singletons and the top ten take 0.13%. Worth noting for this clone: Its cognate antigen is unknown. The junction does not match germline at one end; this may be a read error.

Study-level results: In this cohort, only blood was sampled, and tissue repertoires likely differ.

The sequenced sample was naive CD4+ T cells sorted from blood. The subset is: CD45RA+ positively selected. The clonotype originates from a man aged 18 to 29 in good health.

The CDR3, as DNA: TGTGCCAGCAGCCCCCAGGGCCCGCCCGGGGTCTTC. It translates to CASSPQGPPGVF. The chain is built from TRBV11-2 and TRBJ2-1, with D perhaps being TRBD1 or TRBD2 (5 bases each). Germline CDR1 and CDR2: SGHAT and FQNNGV. The CDR3 runs 12 residues.